Presented here are 5 T cell receptor beta chains from one specimen sequenced in a study of graft-versus-host responses after intestinal transplantation. Their recognized antigens are unknown. Profiling relied on immunoSEQ multiplex PCR, and the TCRdb table lists in-frame clones only, not all of them. Of roughly 75,000 clones in the sample, roughly 91% are singletons; the top ten hold over 0.095%. The input for sequencing was unstimulated CD4+ T cells sorted from spleen or lymph node cells, taken before intestinal transplant. These receptors were obtained from a human donor who received an intestinal transplant.

This rearrangement joins TRBV29-1 to TRBJ2-3, with 8 bases identical to TRBD1. V lost 2 bases to trimming and J lost 0 bases; unmatched junction nucleotides: 7. CDR1 and CDR2 from the germline V gene are SQVTM and ANQGSEA. This CDR3 has 16 residues. DNA of the CDR3: TGCAGCGTTGAATTATTGAGGGACAGGAGCACAGATACGCAGTATTTT. Its translation is CSVELLRDRSTDTQYF.

The rearrangement links TRBV7-2 to TRBJ2-7, with 11 bases matching TRBD2. Germline CDR1 reads SGHTA; CDR2 reads FQGNSA. The CDR3 runs to 15 residues. The V gene end was trimmed by 5 bases and the J gene end by 3 bases; junction bases not matched to a gene: 6. The CDR3 loop is CASSAASGGLYEQYF. The CDR3 coding sequence is TGTGCCAGCAGCGCCGCTAGCGGGGGGCTCTACGAGCAGTACTTC. The full variable domain, in which reference TRBV7-2 and TRBJ2-7 provide the parts outside the CDR3, is GAGVSQSPSNKVTEKGKDVELRCDPISGHTALYWYRQSLGQGLEFLIYFQGNSAPDKSGLPSDRFSAERTGGSVSTLTIQRTQQEDSAVYLCASSAASGGLYEQYFGPGTRLTVT.

The chain carries TRBV6-5 and TRBJ1-6; 8 bases line up with TRBD1. CDR3 length equals 15 residues. CDR1 is MNHEY and CDR2 is SVGAGI in the germline V gene. V gave up 6 bases and J gave up 7 bases; unmatched junction bases: 8. CDR3 protein: CASRDPGTGNSPLHF. The CDR3 DNA is TGTGCCAGCAGAGACCCCGGGACAGGCAATTCACCCCTCCACTTT.

This sequence joins TRBV6-5 and TRBJ2-6, with D tentatively TRBD1 (5 bases). CDR3 length equals 15 residues. V lost 8 bases and J lost 4, with 15 bases in between. The germline V gene has CDR1 MNHEY and CDR2 SVGAGI. CDR3 bases: TGTGCCAGCGGGCAGGGTAGGGTGGGGGCCAACGTCCTGACTTTC. Its translation: CASGQGRVGANVLTF.

The chain joins TRBV27 to TRBJ2-3; the match to TRBD1 covers 8 bases. The CDR3 has 13 residues. With V trimmed by 6 bases and J by 6 bases, 5 bases remained unmatched. Germline lookup yields CDR1 MNHEY and CDR2 SMNVEV (reference sequence). The CDR3 DNA reads TGTGCCAGCAGCCAGGGGGCGGGGGATACGCAGTATTTT. This sequence encodes CASSQGAGDTQYF.